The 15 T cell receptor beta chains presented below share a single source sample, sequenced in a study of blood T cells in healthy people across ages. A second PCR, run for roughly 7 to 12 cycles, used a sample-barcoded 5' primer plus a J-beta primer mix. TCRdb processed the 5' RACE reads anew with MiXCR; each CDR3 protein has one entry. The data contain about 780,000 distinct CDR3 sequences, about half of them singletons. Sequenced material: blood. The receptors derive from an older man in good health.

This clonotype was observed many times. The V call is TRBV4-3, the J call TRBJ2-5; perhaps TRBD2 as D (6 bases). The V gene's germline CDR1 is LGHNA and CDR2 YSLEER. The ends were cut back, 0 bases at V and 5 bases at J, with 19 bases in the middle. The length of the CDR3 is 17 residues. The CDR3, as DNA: TGCGCCAGCAGCCAAGATCTCCCCCGGGGGATGGAGGAGACCCAGTACTTC. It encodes CASSQDLPRGMEETQYF.

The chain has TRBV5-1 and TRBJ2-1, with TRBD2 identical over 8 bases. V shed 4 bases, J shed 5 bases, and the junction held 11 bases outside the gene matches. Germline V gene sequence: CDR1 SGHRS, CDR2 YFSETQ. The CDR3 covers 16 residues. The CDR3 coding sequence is TGCGCCAGCAGCCCCCCCCTAGGCGGGGGGCACAATGAGCAGTTCTTC. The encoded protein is CASSPPLGGGHNEQFF.

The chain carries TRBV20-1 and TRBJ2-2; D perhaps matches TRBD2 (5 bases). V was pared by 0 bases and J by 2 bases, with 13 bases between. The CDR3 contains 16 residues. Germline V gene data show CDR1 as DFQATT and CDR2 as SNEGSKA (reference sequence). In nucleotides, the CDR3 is TGCAGTGCTAGAGATGCGGGTGGTGGTAACACCGGGGAGCTGTTTTTT. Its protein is CSARDAGGGNTGELFF.

In nucleotides, the CDR3 is TGCAGTGCTAGAGACCCCCTTAGACTAGCGGACTACAATGAGCAGTACTTC. It codes for CSARDPLRLADYNEQYF. The chain is built from TRBV20-1 and TRBJ2-5, with TRBD2 identical over 9 bases. V was clipped by 0 bases and J by 11 bases; unmatched bases: 19. Germline lookup yields CDR1 DFQATT and CDR2 SNEGSKA (reference sequence). The CDR3 sequence is 17 residues long.

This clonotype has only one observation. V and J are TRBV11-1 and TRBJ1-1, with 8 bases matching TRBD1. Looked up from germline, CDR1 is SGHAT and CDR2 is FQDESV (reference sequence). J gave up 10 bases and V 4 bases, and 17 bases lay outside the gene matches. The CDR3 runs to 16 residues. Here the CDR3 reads CASSSSDRGQSFVAFF. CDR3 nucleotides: TGTGCCAGCAGCTCAAGCGACAGGGGCCAAAGTTTTGTAGCTTTCTTT.

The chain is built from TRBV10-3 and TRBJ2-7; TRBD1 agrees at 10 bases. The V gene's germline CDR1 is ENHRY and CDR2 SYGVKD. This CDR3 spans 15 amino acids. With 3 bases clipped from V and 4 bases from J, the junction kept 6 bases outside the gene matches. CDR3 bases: TGTGCCATCAGTGAAGGGACAGGGGATGGGTACGAGCAGTACTTC. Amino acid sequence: CAISEGTGDGYEQYF.

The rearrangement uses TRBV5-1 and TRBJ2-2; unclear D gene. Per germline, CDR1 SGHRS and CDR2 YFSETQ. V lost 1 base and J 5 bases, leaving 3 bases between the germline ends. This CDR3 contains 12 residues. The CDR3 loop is CASSLKTGELFF. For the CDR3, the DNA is TGCGCCAGCAGCTTGAAGACCGGGGAGCTGTTTTTT.

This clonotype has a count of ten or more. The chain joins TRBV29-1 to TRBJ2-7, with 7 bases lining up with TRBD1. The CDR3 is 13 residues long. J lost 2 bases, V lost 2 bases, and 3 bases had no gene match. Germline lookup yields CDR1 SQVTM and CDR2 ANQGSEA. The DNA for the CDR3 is TGCAGCGTTGAACTAGGGACAGCCTACGAGCAGTACTTC. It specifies CSVELGTAYEQYF.

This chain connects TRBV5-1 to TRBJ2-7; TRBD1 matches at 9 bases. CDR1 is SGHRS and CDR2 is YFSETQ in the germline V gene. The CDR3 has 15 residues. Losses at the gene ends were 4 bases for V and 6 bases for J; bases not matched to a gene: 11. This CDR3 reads CASSPTTGGSFEQYF. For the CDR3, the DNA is TGCGCCAGCAGCCCTACTACAGGGGGCAGTTTCGAGCAGTACTTC.

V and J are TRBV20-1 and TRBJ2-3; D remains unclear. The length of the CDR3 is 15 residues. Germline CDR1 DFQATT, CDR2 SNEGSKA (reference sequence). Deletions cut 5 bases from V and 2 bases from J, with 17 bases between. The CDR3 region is CSADILTGFTDTQYF. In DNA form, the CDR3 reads TGCAGTGCTGACATTTTAACTGGGTTCACAGATACGCAGTATTTT.

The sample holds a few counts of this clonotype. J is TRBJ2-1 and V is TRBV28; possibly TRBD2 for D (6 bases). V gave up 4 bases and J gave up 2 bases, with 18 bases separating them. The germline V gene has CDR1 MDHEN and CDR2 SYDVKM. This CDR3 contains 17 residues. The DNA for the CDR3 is TGTGCCAGCAGTTCAGATTTTCCCCTAGCGACCTACAATGAGCAGTTCTTC. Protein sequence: CASSSDFPLATYNEQFF.

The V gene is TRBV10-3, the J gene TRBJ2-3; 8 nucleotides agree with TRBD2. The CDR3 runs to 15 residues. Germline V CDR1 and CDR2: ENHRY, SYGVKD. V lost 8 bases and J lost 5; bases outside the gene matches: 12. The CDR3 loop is CAIARQGGGKDTQYF. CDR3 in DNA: TGTGCCATCGCTCGTCAGGGCGGGGGGAAAGATACGCAGTATTTT.

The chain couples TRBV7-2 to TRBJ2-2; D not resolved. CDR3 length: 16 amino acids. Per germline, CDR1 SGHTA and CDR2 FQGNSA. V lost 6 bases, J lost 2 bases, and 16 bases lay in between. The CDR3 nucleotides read TGTGCCAGCAGTTTGGGTCAGGAGCTTAACACCGGGGAGCTGTTTTTT. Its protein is CASSLGQELNTGELFF.

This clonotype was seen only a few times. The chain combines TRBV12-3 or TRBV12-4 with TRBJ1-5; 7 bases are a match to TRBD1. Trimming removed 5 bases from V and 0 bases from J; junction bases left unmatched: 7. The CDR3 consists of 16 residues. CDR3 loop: CASSRTGEYSNQPQHF. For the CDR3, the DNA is TGTGCCAGCAGTAGAACAGGGGAGTATAGCAATCAGCCCCAGCATTTT.

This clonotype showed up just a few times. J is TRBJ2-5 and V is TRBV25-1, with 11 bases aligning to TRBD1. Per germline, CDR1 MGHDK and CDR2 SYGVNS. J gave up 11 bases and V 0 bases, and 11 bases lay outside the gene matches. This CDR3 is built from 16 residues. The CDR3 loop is CASSEYRTGGADEQYF. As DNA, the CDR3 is TGTGCCAGCAGTGAATATAGGACAGGGGGCGCAGATGAGCAGTACTTC. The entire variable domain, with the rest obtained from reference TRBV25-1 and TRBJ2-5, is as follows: EADIYQTPRYLVIGTGKKITLECSQTMGHDKMYWYQQDPGMELHLIHYSYGVNSTEKGDLSSESTVSRIRTEHFPLTLESARPSHTSQYLCASSEYRTGGADEQYFGPGTRLLVL.